This T cell receptor beta chain was sequenced for a study of shared T cell receptors in the human thymus. Generated by immunoSEQ multiplex PCR, the TCRdb table keeps only in-frame clones and is missing some. The data hold 450,000 to 650,000 clones, with approximately 78% observed a single time. From germline, CDR1 is WNHNN and CDR2 SYGVQD (reference sequence). V lost 3 bases to trimming and J lost 1 base; unmatched junction nucleotides: 6. This CDR3 is built from 16 residues. These data are also associated with another study on human thymus T cells. That work adds: Donor material was obtained from healthy Finnish infants undergoing corrective surgery for congenital heart defects. Thymus pieces cut out during corrective heart surgery were the tissue that was used.

Sequencing input: thymocytes. V and J are TRBV10-1 and TRBJ2-5, with TRBD2 matching over 9 bases. This receptor was obtained from a boy under two years old with a congenital heart defect. CDR3 coding DNA: TGCGCCAGCAGTGAAAGAACTAGCGGGTGCCAAGAGACCCAGTACTTC. This sequence encodes CASSERTSGCQETQYF.